This TCR beta chain was sequenced for a study of cytomegalovirus exposure and HLA in healthy donors. The V gene lost 3 bases and the J gene lost 3 bases, with 9 bases spanning the gap. CDR1 is SGHDT and CDR2 is YYEEEE in the germline V gene. The CDR3 totals 13 residues. The PCR employed 60 Vbeta primers together with 13 Jbeta primers. Repertoires were generated with immunoSEQ multiplex PCR, while TCRdb's copy carries only in-frame clones and drops some. In the table there are some 200,000 clones, approximately 83% of which are singletons. The source of this sequence is a girl aged 10 to 17 in good health and CMV-seronegative. Sequencing used PBMCs. The chain carries TRBV5-6 and TRBJ1-1, with D uncertain. CDR3 sequence: CASSSGFHTEAFF. DNA for the CDR3: TGTGCCAGCAGCTCGGGGTTCCACACTGAAGCTTTCTTT.